This T cell receptor beta chain was recorded in a study of T cell changes during pregnancy in multiple sclerosis. The CDR3 length is 16 residues. The germline CDR1 and CDR2 sequences are SGHNT and YENEEA. V dropped 1 base and J dropped 2 bases, with 11 bases sitting between them. This clone was observed a single time. The method was immunoSEQ multiplex PCR; TCRdb's version includes in-frame clones alone and lacks a portion of them. The table has some 60,000 clones, 91% seen once; the top ten hold approximately 0.8%. Specimen: CD4+ T cells from peripheral blood mononuclear cells, collected in the first trimester of pregnancy. V is TRBV11-3 and J is TRBJ2-2, with D possibly TRBD1 on 5 matching bases. The sequence came from a female donor with multiple sclerosis, enrolled in a pregnancy study. The CDR3 spells CASSLGGALNTGELFF. CDR3 bases: TGTGCCAGCAGCTTAGGGGGCGCTTTAAACACCGGGGAGCTGTTTTTT. Complete variable domain (other parts from reference TRBV11-3 and TRBJ2-2): EAGVVQSPRYKIIEKKQPVAFWCNPISGHNTLYWYLQNLGQGPELLIRYENEEAVDDSQLPKDRFSAERLKGVDSTLKIQPAELGDSAVYLCASSLGGALNTGELFFGEGSRLTVL.